This T cell receptor beta chain emerged from a study of beta chain features in type 1 diabetes. Study-wide results and caveats: With patients and controls alike, PCR might favor shorter templates to an equal degree. In the patient group, naive, central memory and Treg TCRB repertoires seemed more alike than in the healthy donor group.

From germline, CDR1 is SQVTM and CDR2 ANQGSEA. The CDR3 is 14 residues long. The ends lost 6 bases at V and 4 bases at J; junction bases unmatched: 9. Based on CD45RO/CCR7/CD25/CD127/CD95/CD27, CD4+ regulatory, stem cell-like memory, naive and central memory cells were sorted. The isolated RNA, all of it, was reverse transcribed, so expressed TCRB transcripts were what got sequenced. Naive, central memory and regulatory T cell samples yielded around 3.5 million reads on average. Profiling relied on immunoSEQ multiplex PCR, and the TCRdb table lists in-frame clones only, not all of them. The sample records hundreds of thousands of clones, around a sixth being singletons. A note on this clone: What it binds is unknown.

V usage is TRBV29-1 and J usage is TRBJ2-7; 10 bases match TRBD1. Sequencing used naive CD4+ T cells from blood. The TCR was taken from a man aged 18 to 29 in good health. CDR3 amino acids: CSVGSTGGSYEQYF. In DNA, the CDR3 is TGCAGCGTGGGATCGACAGGGGGCTCGTACGAGCAGTACTTC.